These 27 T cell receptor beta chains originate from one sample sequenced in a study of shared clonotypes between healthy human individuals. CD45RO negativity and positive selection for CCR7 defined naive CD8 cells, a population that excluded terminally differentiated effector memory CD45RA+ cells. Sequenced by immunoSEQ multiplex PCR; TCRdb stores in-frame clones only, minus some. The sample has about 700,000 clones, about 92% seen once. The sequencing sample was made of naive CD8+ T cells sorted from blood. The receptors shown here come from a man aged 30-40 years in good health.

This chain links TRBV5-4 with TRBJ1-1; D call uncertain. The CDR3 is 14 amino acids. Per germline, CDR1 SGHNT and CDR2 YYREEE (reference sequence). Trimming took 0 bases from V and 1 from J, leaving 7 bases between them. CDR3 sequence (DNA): TGTGCCAGCAGCTTGGTTGGGAAGAACACTGAAGCTTTCTTT. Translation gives CASSLVGKNTEAFF.

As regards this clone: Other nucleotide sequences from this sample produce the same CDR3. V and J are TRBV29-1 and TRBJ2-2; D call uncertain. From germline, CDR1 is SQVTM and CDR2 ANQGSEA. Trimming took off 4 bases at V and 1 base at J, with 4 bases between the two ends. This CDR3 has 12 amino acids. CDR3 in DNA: TGCAGCGTTGGACAGAACACCGGGGAGCTGTTTTTT. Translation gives CSVGQNTGELFF.

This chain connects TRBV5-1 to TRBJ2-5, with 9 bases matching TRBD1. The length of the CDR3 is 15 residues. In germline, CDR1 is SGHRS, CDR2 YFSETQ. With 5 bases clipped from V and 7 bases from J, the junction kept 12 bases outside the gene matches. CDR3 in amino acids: CASRDRDRAYGTQYF. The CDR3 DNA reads TGCGCCAGCAGAGACCGGGACAGGGCTTATGGGACCCAGTACTTC.

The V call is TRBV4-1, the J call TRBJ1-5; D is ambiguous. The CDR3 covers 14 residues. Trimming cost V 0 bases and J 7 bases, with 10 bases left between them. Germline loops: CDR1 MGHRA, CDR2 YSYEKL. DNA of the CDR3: TGCGCCAGCAGCCAAGAGAGGGTTGAGCAGCCCCAGCATTTT. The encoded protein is CASSQERVEQPQHF.

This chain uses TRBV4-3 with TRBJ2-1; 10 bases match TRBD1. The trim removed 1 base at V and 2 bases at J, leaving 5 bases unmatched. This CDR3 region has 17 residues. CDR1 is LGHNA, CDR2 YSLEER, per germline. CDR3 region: CASSQGTGTGAYNEQFF. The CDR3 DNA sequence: TGCGCCAGCAGCCAAGGAACCGGGACAGGGGCCTACAATGAGCAGTTCTTC.

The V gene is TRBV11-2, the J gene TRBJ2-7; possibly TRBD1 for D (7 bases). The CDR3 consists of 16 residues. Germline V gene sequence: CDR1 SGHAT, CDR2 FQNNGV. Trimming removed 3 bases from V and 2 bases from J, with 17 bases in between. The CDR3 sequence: CASSFTPQGGAYEQYF. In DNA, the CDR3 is TGTGCCAGCAGCTTCACGCCCCAGGGGGGCGCCTACGAGCAGTACTTC.

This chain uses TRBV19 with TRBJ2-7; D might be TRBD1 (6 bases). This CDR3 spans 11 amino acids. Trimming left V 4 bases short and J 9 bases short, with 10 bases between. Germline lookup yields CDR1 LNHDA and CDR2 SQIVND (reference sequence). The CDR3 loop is CASSTPGAQYF. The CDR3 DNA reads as TGTGCCAGTAGTACCCCAGGGGCGCAGTACTTC.

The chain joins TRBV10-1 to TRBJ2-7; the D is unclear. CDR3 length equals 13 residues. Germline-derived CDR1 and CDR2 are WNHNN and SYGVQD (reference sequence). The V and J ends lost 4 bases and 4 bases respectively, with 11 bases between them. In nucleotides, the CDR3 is TGCGCCAGCAGTGGGCGAGGCCCGTACGAGCAGTACTTC. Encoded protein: CASSGRGPYEQYF.

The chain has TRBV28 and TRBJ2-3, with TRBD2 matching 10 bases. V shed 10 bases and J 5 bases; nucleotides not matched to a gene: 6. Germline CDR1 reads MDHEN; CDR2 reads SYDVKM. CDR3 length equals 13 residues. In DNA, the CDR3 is TGTGCCACCCAGCGGGAGGGCCGAGATACGCAGTATTTT. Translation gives CATQREGRDTQYF.

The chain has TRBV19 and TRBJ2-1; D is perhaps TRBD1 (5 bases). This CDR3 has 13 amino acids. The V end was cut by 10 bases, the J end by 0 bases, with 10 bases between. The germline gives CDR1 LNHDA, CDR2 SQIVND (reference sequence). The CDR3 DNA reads TGTGCCACCCGACAGAGCTCCTACAATGAGCAGTTCTTC. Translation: CATRQSSYNEQFF.

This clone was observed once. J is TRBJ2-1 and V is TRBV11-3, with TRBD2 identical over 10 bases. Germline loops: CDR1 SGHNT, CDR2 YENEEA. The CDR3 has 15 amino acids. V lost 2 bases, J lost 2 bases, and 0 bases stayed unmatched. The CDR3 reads CASSLTSGAYNEQFF. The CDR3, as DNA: TGTGCCAGCAGCTTAACTAGCGGGGCCTACAATGAGCAGTTCTTC.

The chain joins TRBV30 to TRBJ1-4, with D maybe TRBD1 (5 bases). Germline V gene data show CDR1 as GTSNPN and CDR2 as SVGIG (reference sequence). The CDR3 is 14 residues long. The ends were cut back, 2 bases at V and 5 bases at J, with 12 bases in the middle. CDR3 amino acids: CAWSNGAGNEKLFF. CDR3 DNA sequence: TGTGCCTGGAGTAACGGGGCGGGCAATGAAAAACTGTTTTTT. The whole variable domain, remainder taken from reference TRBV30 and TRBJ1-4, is SQTIHQWPATLVQPVGSPLSLECTVEGTSNPNLYWYRQAAGRGLQLLFYSVGIGQISSEVPQNLSASRPQDRQFILSSKKLLLSDSGFYLCAWSNGAGNEKLFFGSGTQLSVL.

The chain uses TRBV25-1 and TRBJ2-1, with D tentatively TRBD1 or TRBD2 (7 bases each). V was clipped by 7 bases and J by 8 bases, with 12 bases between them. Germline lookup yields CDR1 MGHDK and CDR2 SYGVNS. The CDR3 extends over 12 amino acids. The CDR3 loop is CASTPGGDEQFF. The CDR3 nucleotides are TGTGCCAGCACTCCAGGGGGGGATGAGCAGTTCTTC.

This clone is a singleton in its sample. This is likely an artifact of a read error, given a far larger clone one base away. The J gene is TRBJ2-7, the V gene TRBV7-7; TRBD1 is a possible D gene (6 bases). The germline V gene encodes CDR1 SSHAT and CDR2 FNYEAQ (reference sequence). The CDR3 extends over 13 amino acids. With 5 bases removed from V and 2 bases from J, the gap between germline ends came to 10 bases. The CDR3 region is CASSPGQTYEQYF. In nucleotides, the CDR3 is TGTGCCAGCAGCCCCGGACAGACCTACGAGCAGTACTTC.

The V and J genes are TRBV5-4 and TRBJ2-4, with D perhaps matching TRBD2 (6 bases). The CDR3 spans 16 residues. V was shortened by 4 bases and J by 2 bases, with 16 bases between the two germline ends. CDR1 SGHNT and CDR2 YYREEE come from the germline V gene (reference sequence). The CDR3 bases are TGTGCCAGCAGCCTTCCGGGACTGGAATCCAAAAACATTCAGTACTTC. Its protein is CASSLPGLESKNIQYF.

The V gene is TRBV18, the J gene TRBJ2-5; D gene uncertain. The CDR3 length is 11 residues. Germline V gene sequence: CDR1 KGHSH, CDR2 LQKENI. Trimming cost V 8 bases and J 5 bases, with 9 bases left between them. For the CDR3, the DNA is TGTGCCAGCCTAAAAGCGGAGACCCAGTACTTC. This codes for CASLKAETQYF.

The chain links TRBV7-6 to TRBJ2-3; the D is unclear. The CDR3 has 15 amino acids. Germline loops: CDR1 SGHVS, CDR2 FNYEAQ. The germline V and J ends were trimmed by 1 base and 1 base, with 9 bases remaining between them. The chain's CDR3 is CASSLGYQGTDTQYF. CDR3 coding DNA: TGTGCCAGCAGCTTAGGCTACCAGGGCACAGATACGCAGTATTTT. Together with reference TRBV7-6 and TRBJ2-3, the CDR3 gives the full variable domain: GAGVSQSPRYKVTKRGQDVALRCDPISGHVSLYWYRQALGQGPEFLTYFNYEAQQDKSGLPNDRFSAERPEGSISTLTIQRTEQRDSAMYRCASSLGYQGTDTQYFGPGTRLTVL.

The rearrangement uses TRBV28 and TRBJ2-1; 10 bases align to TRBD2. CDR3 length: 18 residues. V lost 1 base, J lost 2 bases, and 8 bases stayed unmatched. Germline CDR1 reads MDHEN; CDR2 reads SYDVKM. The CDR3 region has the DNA TGTGCCAGCAGTTTATCCAGCGGGAGGGGTGGGGCCTACAATGAGCAGTTCTTC. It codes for CASSLSSGRGGAYNEQFF.

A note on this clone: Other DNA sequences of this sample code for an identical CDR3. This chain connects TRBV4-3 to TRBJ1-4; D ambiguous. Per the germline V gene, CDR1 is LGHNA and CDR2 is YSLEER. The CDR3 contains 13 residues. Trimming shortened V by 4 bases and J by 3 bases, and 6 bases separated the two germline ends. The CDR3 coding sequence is TGCGCCAGCAGCCTGGGGTCTAATGAAAAACTGTTTTTT. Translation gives CASSLGSNEKLFF.

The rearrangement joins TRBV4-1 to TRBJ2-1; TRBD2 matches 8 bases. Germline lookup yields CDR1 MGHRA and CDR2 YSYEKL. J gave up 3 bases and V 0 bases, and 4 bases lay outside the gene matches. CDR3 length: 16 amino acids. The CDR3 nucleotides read TGCGCCAGCAGCCAAGATCTAGCGGGCCTCTACAATGAGCAGTTCTTC. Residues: CASSQDLAGLYNEQFF.

The CDR3 nucleotides read TGTGCCAGCAGTGATCGCCGGGGGACAGCGAGCACAGATACGCAGTATTTT. The encoded protein is CASSDRRGTASTDTQYF. The V and J genes are TRBV6-1 and TRBJ2-3; D possibly corresponds to TRBD1 (7 bases). With 3 bases removed from V and 0 bases from J, the gap between germline ends came to 16 bases. Looked up from germline, CDR1 is MNHNS and CDR2 is SASEGT. The CDR3 has 17 amino acids.

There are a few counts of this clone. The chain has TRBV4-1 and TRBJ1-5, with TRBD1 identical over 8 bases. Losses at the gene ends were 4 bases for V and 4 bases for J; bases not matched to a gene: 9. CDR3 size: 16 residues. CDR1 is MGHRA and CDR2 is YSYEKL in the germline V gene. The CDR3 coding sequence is TGCGCCAGCAGCCTCACGCAGGGGGCCGTAAATCAGCCCCAGCATTTT. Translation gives CASSLTQGAVNQPQHF.

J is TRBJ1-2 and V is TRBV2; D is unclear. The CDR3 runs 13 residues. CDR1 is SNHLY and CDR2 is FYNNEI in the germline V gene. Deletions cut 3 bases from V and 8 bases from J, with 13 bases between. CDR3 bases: TGTGCCAGCAGTGACAGACACCTGTGGGGCTACACCTTC. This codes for CASSDRHLWGYTF.

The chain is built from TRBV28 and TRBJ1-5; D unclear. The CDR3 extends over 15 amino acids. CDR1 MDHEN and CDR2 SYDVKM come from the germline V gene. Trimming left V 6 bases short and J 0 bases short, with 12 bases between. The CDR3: CASSPGEVSNQPQHF. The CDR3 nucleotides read TGTGCCAGCAGCCCGGGCGAAGTTAGCAATCAGCCCCAGCATTTT.

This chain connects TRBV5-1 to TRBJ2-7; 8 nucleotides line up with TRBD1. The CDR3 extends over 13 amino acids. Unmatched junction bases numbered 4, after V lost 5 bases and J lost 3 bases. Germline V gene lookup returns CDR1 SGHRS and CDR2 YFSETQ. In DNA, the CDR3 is TGCGCCAGCAGTTACGGACAGGGCTACGAGCAGTACTTC. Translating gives CASSYGQGYEQYF.

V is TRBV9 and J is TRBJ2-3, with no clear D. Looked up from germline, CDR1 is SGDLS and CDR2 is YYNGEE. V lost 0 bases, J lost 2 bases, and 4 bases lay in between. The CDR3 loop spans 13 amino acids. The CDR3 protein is CASSVVLTDTQYF. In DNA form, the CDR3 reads TGTGCCAGCAGCGTAGTCCTCACAGATACGCAGTATTTT.

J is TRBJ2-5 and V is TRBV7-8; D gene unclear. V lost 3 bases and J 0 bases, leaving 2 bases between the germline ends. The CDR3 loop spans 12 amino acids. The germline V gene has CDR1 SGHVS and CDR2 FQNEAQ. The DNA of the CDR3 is TGTGCCAGCAGCTTGTACCAAGAGACCCAGTACTTC. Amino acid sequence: CASSLYQETQYF.